Presented here are 29 T cell receptor beta chains from one specimen sequenced in a study of blood T cell repertoires in COVID-19. Sequencing used immunoSEQ multiplex PCR; TCRdb keeps in-frame clones, though not all of them. This table holds about 140,000 clones, approximately 87% found once. Material for sequencing was peripheral blood. The receptors derive from a woman in her thirties or forties with acute or convalescent COVID-19.

The rearrangement joins TRBV7-2 to TRBJ1-1, with D unresolved. The CDR3 is 12 residues long. CDR1 SGHTA and CDR2 FQGNSA come from the germline V gene. V lost 2 bases and J lost 2, with 3 bases in between. CDR3 DNA sequence: TGTGCCAGCAGCTTATATAACACTGAAGCTTTCTTT. Encoded protein: CASSLYNTEAFF.

The V and J genes are TRBV4-3 and TRBJ2-7; D is possibly TRBD2 (6 bases). Germline values: CDR1 LGHNA, CDR2 YSLEER. V was clipped by 1 base and J by 2 bases, with 12 bases between them. CDR3 length equals 15 residues. The CDR3 DNA is TGCGCCAGCAGCCAAGTTGGGGACTTTACCTACGAGCAGTACTTC. It is translated as CASSQVGDFTYEQYF.

The rearrangement joins TRBV7-9 to TRBJ1-6; 8 bases align to TRBD1. The CDR3 is 15 amino acids. The germline V gene has CDR1 SEHNR and CDR2 FQNEAQ (reference sequence). V shed 5 bases, J shed 8 bases, and the junction held 8 bases outside the gene matches. Here the CDR3 DNA reads TGTGCCAGCAGCGCCGGGACAGGCCCCCATTCACCCCTCCACTTT. As protein: CASSAGTGPHSPLHF.

The rearrangement joins TRBV24-1 to TRBJ1-5, with 7 nucleotides matching TRBD1. The J segment lost 0 bases and the V segment lost 12 bases, leaving 7 bases of the junction unmatched. Germline values: CDR1 KGHDR, CDR2 SFDVKD. There are 14 residues in the CDR3. The CDR3: CAAGTAPSNQPQHF. DNA of the CDR3: TGTGCCGCCGGGACAGCTCCTAGCAATCAGCCCCAGCATTTT.

The chain combines TRBV19 with TRBJ2-6; perhaps TRBD2 as D (5 bases). Trimming cost V 6 bases and J 0 bases, with 12 bases left between them. Germline V CDR1 and CDR2: LNHDA, SQIVND (reference sequence). The length of the CDR3 is 16 residues. In DNA form, the CDR3 reads TGTGCCAGTAGGGGGAGCAGGCCCTCTGGGGCCAACGTCCTGACTTTC. It encodes CASRGSRPSGANVLTF.

The chain carries TRBV10-3 and TRBJ1-3; 10 nucleotides match TRBD1. CDR3 length equals 16 residues. Germline loops: CDR1 ENHRY, CDR2 SYGVKD. V shed 3 bases, J shed 9 bases, and the junction held 11 bases outside the gene matches. CDR3 nucleotides: TGTGCCATCAGTGACCTGGGACAGGGGATGTATAGCACCATATATTTT. Translating it yields CAISDLGQGMYSTIYF.

The chain uses TRBV5-8 and TRBJ2-1; perhaps TRBD2 as D (5 bases). V shed 0 bases and J shed 2 bases, with 12 bases lying between them. The germline V gene encodes CDR1 SGHTS and CDR2 YDEGEE. This CDR3 is built from 16 residues. The CDR3 DNA reads as TGTGCCAGCAGCTTGGTTCTGGGAGTCACCTACAATGAGCAGTTCTTC. Its protein is CASSLVLGVTYNEQFF.

In DNA form, the CDR3 reads TGTGCCAGCAGTTTATGGCTACCCCGGGACAGGGATCAGCCCCAGCATTTT. Translation: CASSLWLPRDRDQPQHF. This sequence joins TRBV28 and TRBJ1-5; the match to TRBD1 covers 9 bases. Germline CDR1 reads MDHEN; CDR2 reads SYDVKM. This CDR3 comprises 17 residues. Germline trimming cut 0 bases from V and 5 bases from J; bases unmatched to any gene: 8.

The rearrangement uses TRBV9 and TRBJ1-1; D is uncertain. This CDR3 contains 15 residues. The V end lost 2 bases, the J end lost 5 bases, and 16 bases lay between the germline ends. From germline, CDR1 is SGDLS and CDR2 YYNGEE. As DNA, the CDR3 is TGTGCCAGCAGCGTGTCGGGAGAGGGCTGGACTGAAGCTTTCTTT. As protein: CASSVSGEGWTEAFF.

This clone was picked up one time. The chain uses TRBV7-8 and TRBJ1-2; 7 nucleotides align to TRBD1. V shed 5 bases, J shed 5 bases, and the junction held 2 bases outside the gene matches. This CDR3 region has 12 residues. The V gene's germline CDR1 is SGHVS and CDR2 FQNEAQ. The CDR3 nucleotides read TGTGCCAGCAGCCCGGGACAGTATGGCTACACCTTC. This encodes CASSPGQYGYTF.

The chain recombines TRBV29-1 with TRBJ1-5; 8 bases line up with TRBD1. This CDR3 has 14 amino acids. Germline V CDR1 and CDR2: SQVTM, ANQGSEA. J gave up 4 bases and V 6 bases, and 8 bases lay outside the gene matches. The CDR3 region has the DNA TGCAGCGTCCGGGTCGGGACAGGTAATCAGCCCCAGCATTTT. Amino acid sequence: CSVRVGTGNQPQHF. Filled out from reference TRBV29-1 and TRBJ1-5, the complete variable domain reads SAVISQKPSRDICQRGTSLTIQCQVDSQVTMMFWYRQQPGQSLTLIATANQGSEATYESGFVIDKFPISRPNLTFSTLTVSNMSPEDSSIYLCSVRVGTGNQPQHFGDGTRLSIL.

The chain carries TRBV27 and TRBJ1-2; a weak D match, TRBD1 (5 bases). V was pared by 5 bases and J by 4 bases, with 14 bases between. CDR3 length: 14 residues. CDR1 is MNHEY, CDR2 SMNVEV, per germline (reference sequence). This CDR3 is CASSTDVGGYGYTF. The CDR3 DNA is TGTGCCAGCAGTACCGACGTCGGGGGCTATGGCTACACCTTC.

The chain uses TRBV18 and TRBJ1-5; the match to TRBD1 covers 7 bases. Germline V lookup: CDR1 KGHSH, CDR2 LQKENI. This CDR3 contains 13 residues. V shed 4 bases and J 6 bases; nucleotides not matched to a gene: 3. Here the CDR3 reads CASSQGASQPQHF. The CDR3 DNA reads as TGTGCCAGCTCACAGGGGGCGAGTCAGCCCCAGCATTTT.

CDR3 in amino acids: CASSAGTGGLGYTF. The CDR3 nucleotides read TGTGCCAGCAGTGCCGGGACAGGGGGCTTGGGCTACACCTTC. The chain links TRBV6-4 to TRBJ1-2; 12 bases fit TRBD1. The trim removed 4 bases at V and 8 bases at J, leaving 5 bases unmatched. The CDR3 is made up of 14 amino acids. Germline CDR1 and CDR2: MRHNA and SNTAGT.

The rearrangement uses TRBV20-1 and TRBJ1-1, with no clear D. This CDR3 is built from 11 residues. Between the trimmed V and J ends, which lost 6 bases and 6 bases, there was a span of 11 bases. Per the germline V gene, CDR1 is DFQATT and CDR2 is SNEGSKA (reference sequence). The CDR3 nucleotides read TGCAGTGCCATGGGCTCAGCTGAAGCTTTCTTT. Translated, it gives CSAMGSAEAFF.

The chain uses TRBV7-9 and TRBJ2-3; 8 bases are shared with TRBD2. J gave up 1 base and V 5 bases, and 8 bases lay outside the gene matches. This CDR3 spans 16 amino acids. Germline CDR1 SEHNR, CDR2 FQNEAQ (reference sequence). The CDR3 protein is CASSPWTSFGTDTQYF. DNA for the CDR3: TGTGCCAGCAGCCCCTGGACTAGCTTCGGCACAGATACGCAGTATTTT.

The rearrangement joins TRBV12-3 or TRBV12-4 to TRBJ2-5; no firm D call. Trimming cost V 3 bases and J 5 bases, with 7 bases left between them. The CDR3 is made up of 12 amino acids. DNA of the CDR3: TGTGCCAGCAGTTTTCAGTGGGAGACCCAGTACTTC. It is translated as CASSFQWETQYF.

The V and J genes are TRBV2 and TRBJ1-2, with 8 bases aligning to TRBD1. V trimming: 3 bases; J trimming: 5 bases; junction bases outside the gene matches: 8. The CDR3 consists of 15 residues. Germline V gives CDR1 SNHLY, CDR2 FYNNEI. CDR3 sequence (DNA): TGTGCCAGCAGTGACGGGACAGGTACCTTATATGGCTACACCTTC. It translates to CASSDGTGTLYGYTF.

The chain carries TRBV5-4 and TRBJ1-6, with D maybe TRBD1 (6 bases). The CDR3 consists of 15 residues. Trimming pared 3 bases from V and 6 bases from J, leaving 13 bases between. CDR1 is SGHNT and CDR2 is YYREEE in the germline V gene (reference sequence). The CDR3, as DNA: TGTGCCAGCAGCTCCGGATTACAGGGTAATTCACCCCTCCACTTT. Its translation is CASSSGLQGNSPLHF. The entire variable domain, with the rest obtained from reference TRBV5-4 and TRBJ1-6, is as follows: ETGVTQSPTHLIKTRGQQVTLRCSSQSGHNTVSWYQQALGQGPQFIFQYYREEENGRGNFPPRFSGLQFPNYSSELNVNALELDDSALYLCASSSGLQGNSPLHFGNGTRLTVT.

The rearrangement links TRBV4-1 to TRBJ1-4; 7 bases align to TRBD1. The CDR3 runs to 15 residues. Trimming at V came to 4 bases and at J to 0 bases, leaving 2 bases not matched to a gene. Germline V lookup: CDR1 MGHRA, CDR2 YSYEKL. CDR3 amino acids: CASSLQGATNEKLFF. The CDR3 DNA reads as TGCGCCAGCAGCCTTCAGGGGGCAACTAATGAAAAACTGTTTTTT.

The chain uses TRBV5-1 and TRBJ1-6; D call uncertain. This CDR3 region has 13 residues. Per the germline V gene, CDR1 is SGHRS and CDR2 is YFSETQ. Trimming pared 0 bases from V and 12 bases from J, leaving 10 bases between. The CDR3 spells CASSLDRVQPLHF. The CDR3 region has the DNA TGCGCCAGCAGCTTGGACCGGGTTCAACCCCTCCACTTT. The full variable domain, its missing parts supplied by reference TRBV5-1 and TRBJ1-6, is KAGVTQTPRYLIKTRGQQVTLSCSPISGHRSVSWYQQTPGQGLQFLFEYFSETQRNKGNFPGRFSGRQFSNSRSEMNVSTLELGDSALYLCASSLDRVQPLHFGNGTRLTVT.

The genes are TRBV7-2 and TRBJ1-1, with a tentative D call TRBD1 (6 bases). This CDR3 is built from 15 residues. The ends were cut back, 3 bases at V and 5 bases at J, with 16 bases in the middle. Germline-derived CDR1 and CDR2 are SGHTA and FQGNSA. CDR3 DNA: TGTGCCAGCAGCTTCCAAGGACAGAGTATGACTGAAGCTTTCTTT. Translated, it gives CASSFQGQSMTEAFF.

This sequence joins TRBV10-3 and TRBJ2-5, with 7 bases identical to TRBD1. The CDR3 is made up of 16 amino acids. Germline V CDR1 and CDR2: ENHRY, SYGVKD. The J segment lost 4 bases and the V segment lost 2 bases, leaving 10 bases of the junction unmatched. CDR3 bases: TGTGCCATCAGTGAGGGAGGACAGGCCGGGCTAGAGACCCAGTACTTC. Translating it yields CAISEGGQAGLETQYF.

J is TRBJ2-1 and V is TRBV5-1, with TRBD2 as a possible D gene (6 bases). V dropped 0 bases and J dropped 8 bases, with 15 bases sitting between them. Germline CDR1 SGHRS, CDR2 YFSETQ. This CDR3 contains 15 residues. Here the CDR3 reads CASSLVDGGVDEQFF. The CDR3 bases are TGCGCCAGCAGCTTGGTGGACGGGGGAGTGGATGAGCAGTTCTTC.

This clone showed up just once. The CDR3 DNA sequence: TGTGCCAGCAGTTTGGCCATGAACACTGAAGCTTTCTTT. This codes for CASSLAMNTEAFF. The V gene is TRBV12-3 or TRBV12-4, the J gene TRBJ1-1; D unclear. V lost 3 bases to trimming and J lost 0 bases, with 5 bases between them. The CDR3 totals 13 residues.

This clone was counted a few times. The chain couples TRBV11-2 to TRBJ2-2, with D perhaps matching TRBD1 (6 bases). Trimming shortened V by 7 bases and J by 5 bases, and 14 bases separated the two germline ends. This CDR3 spans 14 amino acids. Germline V lookup: CDR1 SGHAT, CDR2 FQNNGV. For the CDR3, the DNA is TGTGCCAGCATTACACAGGGTGGGACCGGGGAGCTGTTTTTT. Encoded protein: CASITQGGTGELFF.

The chain is built from TRBV5-6 and TRBJ2-1, with 12 bases lining up with TRBD2. Germline lookup yields CDR1 SGHDT and CDR2 YYEEEE. V shed 6 bases, J shed 12 bases, and the junction held 13 bases outside the gene matches. The CDR3 length is 15 residues. The CDR3 DNA sequence: TGTGCCAGCACCCCCCAACTAGCGGGGGGTGGGGGGCAGTTCTTC. Translated: CASTPQLAGGGGQFF.

The V call is TRBV7-3, the J call TRBJ2-7; 7 nucleotides match TRBD1. CDR3 size: 13 residues. CDR1 is SGHTA, CDR2 FQGTGA, per germline. V lost 0 bases to trimming and J lost 9 bases; unmatched junction nucleotides: 5. The CDR3 region is CASSLTRDSGQYF. The CDR3 DNA sequence: TGTGCCAGCAGCTTAACTCGGGACAGCGGGCAGTACTTC.

This clone has more than one count but fewer than ten. J is TRBJ2-7 and V is TRBV6-2 or TRBV6-3; D gene unclear. CDR3 size: 14 residues. Deletions cut 6 bases from V and 7 bases from J, with 19 bases between. Germline V CDR1 and CDR2: MNHEY, SVGEGT. CDR3 coding DNA: TGTGCCAGCAGCTCCAGAGGCCTAGTGTTAGAGCAGTACTTC. Translated, it gives CASSSRGLVLEQYF.